Below are 3 T cell receptor beta chains sequenced from a single sample in a study of cytomegalovirus exposure and HLA in healthy donors. Primers for the PCR totalled 60 Vbeta and 13 Jbeta. Assay used: immunoSEQ multiplex PCR; TCRdb lists only in-frame clones, some missing. The profile shows fewer than 150,000 clones, approximately 80% of them singletons. Sequencing input: PBMCs. The source of these receptors is a man between 45 and 60 years old in good health and CMV-seropositive.

This clone was counted only a few times. The chain employs TRBV6-4 and TRBJ1-2, with D tentatively TRBD1 (5 bases). The CDR3 has 14 residues. Germline CDR1 MRHNA, CDR2 SNTAGT. V was shortened by 1 base and J by 7 bases, with 13 bases between the two germline ends. Here the CDR3 reads CASSDLQGRGGYTF. The CDR3 bases are TGTGCCAGCAGTGACTTACAAGGGAGGGGTGGCTACACCTTC.

The chain recombines TRBV5-1 with TRBJ1-4; tentatively, D is TRBD1 (6 bases). The V and J ends lost 4 bases and 6 bases respectively, with 16 bases between them. CDR1 SGHRS and CDR2 YFSETQ come from the germline V gene. CDR3 length equals 15 residues. The CDR3 spells CASSPAGDTDEKLFF. The CDR3 coding sequence is TGCGCCAGCAGCCCAGCAGGGGATACGGATGAAAAACTGTTTTTT.

The chain combines TRBV7-2 with TRBJ1-5; D gene unclear. The CDR3 is 14 amino acids. Trimming took 1 base from V and 4 from J, leaving 8 bases between them. Germline values: CDR1 SGHTA, CDR2 FQGNSA. CDR3 sequence: CASSLGSVNQPQHF. The CDR3 region has the DNA TGTGCCAGCAGCTTAGGTTCGGTGAATCAGCCCCAGCATTTT.